This TCR beta chain was sequenced during a study of T cells in Graves' hyperthyroidism and ophthalmopathy. Regions amplified from RNA transcripts were the TCR beta CDR3 regions. First-round RT-PCR of the TCR CDR3 relied on the HTBI primer set. In TCRdb, the multiplex PCR reads were re-called with MiXCR into one record per CDR3 protein. Here the sample spans 250,000 to 300,000 distinct CDR3 sequences, about 14% being singletons. This clonotype appeared many times. Exclusion followed for patients with uncontrolled infection, other autoimmune disease, pregnancy or lactation. Germline CDR1 LNHDA, CDR2 SQIVND (reference sequence). The CDR3 is 12 amino acids. V was clipped by 3 bases and J by 5 bases, with 7 bases between them.

V usage is TRBV19 and J usage is TRBJ1-1; no reliable D call. The clonotype originates from a woman in her 30s with Graves' hyperthyroidism that later progressed to Graves' ophthalmopathy. The sequenced material came from blood. For the CDR3, the DNA is TGTGCCAGTAGTATGTGGGGAACTGAAGCTTTCTTT. Its protein product is CASSMWGTEAFF. Drawing the rest from reference TRBV19 and TRBJ1-1, the complete variable domain is DGGITQSPKYLFRKEGQNVTLSCEQNLNHDAMYWYRQDPGQGLRLIYYSQIVNDFQKGDIAEGYSVSREKKESFPLTVTSAQKNPTAFYLCASSMWGTEAFFGQGTRLTVV.